Sequencing of this T cell receptor (beta chain) was carried out in a study of T cell repertoires in cytomegalovirus infection. Study observations and caveats: Dominating the ex vivo response were TCR beta clonotypes that were CMV-specific and HLA-C-restricted.

The CDR3 is 15 amino acids. Germline assignment: CDR1 SGHDT and CDR2 YYEEEE. Trimming removed 0 bases at V and 5 bases at J, with 14 bases between. TCRdb re-called the reads through MiXCR, storing one row per CDR3 protein. The sample records 650,000 to 900,000 distinct CDR3 sequences, about 27% being singletons. On this clonotype itself: Its antigen remains unidentified.

J is TRBJ2-5 and V is TRBV5-6, with D tentatively TRBD1 (6 bases). The TCR sequence derives from a human donor in good health (CMV status not recorded). Some clones in this sample may be carry-over from other donors' samples. This sample comprised cultured CD8+ T cells from PBMCs, obtained from culture after CMV antigen stimulation. The CDR3 spells CASSLERGWWETQYF. The DNA for the CDR3 is TGTGCCAGCAGCTTGGAAAGGGGGTGGTGGGAGACCCAGTACTTC. The full variable domain, rest sourced from reference TRBV5-6 and TRBJ2-5, is DAGVTQSPTHLIKTRGQQVTLRCSPKSGHDTVSWYQQALGQGPQFIFQYYEEEERQRGNFPDRFSGHQFPNYSSELNVNALLLGDSALYLCASSLERGWWETQYFGPGTRLLVL.